This T cell receptor (beta chain) comes out of a study of T cell repertoires in cytomegalovirus infection. In the study overall: CMV infection and matching HLA type were both indicated by public TCR beta signatures. Study-level results: CMV-specific HLA-C-restricted TCR beta clonotypes dominated the ex vivo response.

The CDR3 has 16 residues. V was clipped by 2 bases and J by 0 bases, with 10 bases between them. CDR1 is SGHTA, CDR2 FQGNSA, per germline. Worth noting for this clonotype: Antigen unknown.

TCRdb used MiXCR to reprocess the reads, holding one entry per CDR3 protein. The sample yields nearly 700,000 distinct CDR3 sequences, roughly a third seen once. The sequence was collected from a human donor in good health (CMV status not recorded). Some clones in this sample may be carry-over from other donors' samples. Sample: cultured PBMCs, taken from culture after CMV antigen stimulation. V usage is TRBV7-2 and J usage is TRBJ2-2; perhaps TRBD2 as D (6 bases). The CDR3 spells CASSLLATANTGELFF. CDR3 nucleotide sequence: TGTGCCAGCAGCTTACTAGCGACCGCGAACACCGGGGAGCTGTTTTTT.